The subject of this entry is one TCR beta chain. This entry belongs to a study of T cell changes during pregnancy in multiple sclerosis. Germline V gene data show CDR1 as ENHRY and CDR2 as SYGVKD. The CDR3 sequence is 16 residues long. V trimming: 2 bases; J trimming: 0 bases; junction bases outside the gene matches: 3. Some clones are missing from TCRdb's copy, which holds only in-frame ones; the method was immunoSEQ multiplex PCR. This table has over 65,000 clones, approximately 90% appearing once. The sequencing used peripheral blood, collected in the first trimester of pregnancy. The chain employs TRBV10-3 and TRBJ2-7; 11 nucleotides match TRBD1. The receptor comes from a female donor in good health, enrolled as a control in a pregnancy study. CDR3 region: CAISEPGQGASYEQYF. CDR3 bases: TGTGCCATCAGTGAGCCCGGACAGGGGGCCTCCTACGAGCAGTACTTC.